Listed here are 22 T cell receptor beta chains from one sample, sequenced in a study of blood T cell repertoires in COVID-19. Assay used: immunoSEQ multiplex PCR; TCRdb lists only in-frame clones, some missing. The sample holds around 100,000 clones, about 88% seen once. The sequenced sample consisted of peripheral blood. These receptors originate from a man aged 50 or older with active or convalescent COVID-19.

The genes are TRBV11-2 and TRBJ2-7; possibly TRBD1 for D (5 bases). V was pared by 3 bases and J by 4 bases, with 10 bases between. Germline CDR1 reads SGHAT; CDR2 reads FQNNGV. The CDR3 runs to 13 residues. CDR3 bases: TGTGCCAGCAGCTTTGTCAGGGCTTACGAGCAGTACTTC. Translation gives CASSFVRAYEQYF.

This clone came up a few times. The V gene is TRBV14, the J gene TRBJ1-2, with a possible D match to TRBD1 (6 bases). The V end lost 1 base, the J end lost 7 bases, and 13 bases lay between the germline ends. Germline loops: CDR1 SGHDN, CDR2 FVKESK. CDR3 length: 14 residues. This CDR3 reads CASSQGTGSFGYTF. The CDR3 nucleotides read TGTGCCAGCAGCCAAGGTACAGGGAGCTTTGGCTACACCTTC.

The V call is TRBV28, the J call TRBJ1-4, with D tentatively TRBD1 (5 bases). Germline CDR1 reads MDHEN; CDR2 reads SYDVKM. The CDR3 totals 15 residues. Trimming took 2 bases from V and 6 from J, leaving 13 bases between them. The CDR3 loop reads CASSLRGGFDEKLFF. CDR3 nucleotides: TGTGCCAGCAGTTTAAGGGGAGGGTTTGATGAAAAACTGTTTTTT.

The rearrangement uses TRBV6-6 and TRBJ1-1; TRBD1 is a possible D gene (6 bases). Trimming took 4 bases from V and 2 from J, leaving 11 bases between them. The CDR3 covers 14 residues. Germline V gene lookup returns CDR1 MNHNY and CDR2 SVGAGI (reference sequence). DNA for the CDR3: TGTGCCAGCAGTTTTGCAGGGGATAACACTGAAGCTTTCTTT. It yields the protein CASSFAGDNTEAFF.

This clone was seen only a few times. This chain uses TRBV7-9 with TRBJ1-2; 7 positions match TRBD1. Looked up from germline, CDR1 is SEHNR and CDR2 is FQNEAQ (reference sequence). This CDR3 spans 17 amino acids. The V gene end was trimmed by 5 bases and the J gene end by 4 bases; junction bases not matched to a gene: 16. The CDR3 here is CASSPEGTGAIIYGYTF. For the CDR3, the DNA is TGTGCCAGCAGCCCAGAAGGTACAGGGGCCATCATCTATGGCTACACCTTC.

This chain uses TRBV11-2 with TRBJ2-7, with 7 bases identical to TRBD1. V lost 4 bases and J lost 0; bases outside the gene matches: 3. This CDR3 region has 14 residues. CDR1 is SGHAT, CDR2 FQNNGV, per germline. The CDR3 region is CASSSGQSSYEQYF. The CDR3 region has the DNA TGTGCCAGCAGCTCGGGACAGAGCTCCTACGAGCAGTACTTC.

The rearrangement joins TRBV10-1 to TRBJ2-1; TRBD1 aligns across 9 bases. The CDR3 covers 16 residues. Unmatched junction bases numbered 17, after V lost 8 bases and J lost 9 bases. Germline CDR1 reads WNHNN; CDR2 reads SYGVQD (reference sequence). This chain's CDR3 is CASSQPGQGARGEQFF. CDR3 coding DNA: TGCGCCAGCTCCCAACCGGGACAGGGAGCCAGGGGTGAGCAGTTCTTC.

The CDR3 nucleotides are TGTGCCGGTGGGGGGTCTAATGAAAAACTGTTTTTT. Residues: CAGGGSNEKLFF. This rearrangement joins TRBV30 to TRBJ1-4; possible D gene TRBD1, 5 bases. Trimming shortened V by 8 bases and J by 3 bases, and 10 bases separated the two germline ends. The CDR3 consists of 12 residues. CDR1 and CDR2 (germline): GTSNPN, SVGIG (reference sequence).

This chain joins TRBV6-5 and TRBJ1-2, with 8 bases matching TRBD1. CDR3 length: 15 amino acids. The germline V gene encodes CDR1 MNHEY and CDR2 SVGAGI. J was trimmed by 5 bases and V by 2 bases; bases with no gene match: 7. In nucleotides, the CDR3 is TGTGCCAGCAGTTACAACGACAGGGGAGGGTATGGCTACACCTTC. Protein sequence: CASSYNDRGGYGYTF.

The table lists this clone with a count of one. Here the CDR3 DNA reads TGTGCCAGCAAAGGACAGCAGAACACTGAAGCTTTCTTT. This translates into CASKGQQNTEAFF. The chain joins TRBV6-5 to TRBJ1-1; tentative D call: TRBD1 (6 bases). The CDR3 is made up of 13 amino acids. V gave up 7 bases and J gave up 1 base, with 10 bases separating them. Looked up from germline, CDR1 is MNHEY and CDR2 is SVGAGI.

The rearrangement links TRBV27 to TRBJ2-2, with 8 bases that match TRBD2. There are 14 residues in the CDR3. The ends lost 8 bases at V and 0 bases at J; junction bases unmatched: 2. The germline CDR1 and CDR2 sequences are MNHEY and SMNVEV (reference sequence). This CDR3 reads CASQGLANTGELFF. As DNA, the CDR3 is TGTGCCAGCCAGGGACTAGCGAACACCGGGGAGCTGTTTTTT.

The J gene is TRBJ1-3, the V gene TRBV25-1; D perhaps matches TRBD1 (6 bases). The length of the CDR3 is 17 residues. V was trimmed by 2 bases and J by 2 bases, leaving 16 bases between them. Germline assignment: CDR1 MGHDK and CDR2 SYGVNS. The CDR3 protein is CASSEPPGGSAGNTIYF. In DNA, the CDR3 is TGTGCCAGCAGTGAACCACCGGGGGGCTCGGCTGGAAACACCATATATTTT.

DNA for the CDR3: TGTGCCAGCAGTCCGACAGGGAGTCAGCCCCAGCATTTT. This encodes CASSPTGSQPQHF. The chain uses TRBV28 and TRBJ1-5; 7 nucleotides match TRBD1. The germline V gene has CDR1 MDHEN and CDR2 SYDVKM. The CDR3 contains 13 residues. The trim removed 5 bases at V and 6 bases at J, leaving 4 bases unmatched.

The V call is TRBV5-8, the J call TRBJ1-2, with D maybe TRBD1 (5 bases). CDR3 length: 12 residues. Germline V gene data show CDR1 as SGHTS and CDR2 as YDEGEE. Trimming shortened V by 1 base and J by 4 bases, and 5 bases separated the two germline ends. CDR3 residues: CASSLQGYGYTF. The CDR3 coding sequence is TGTGCCAGCAGCTTGCAGGGCTATGGCTACACCTTC.

The CDR3 DNA reads TGTGCCAGCAGCATCGACAGGGTGGGCAAAAACATTCAGTACTTC. It is translated as CASSIDRVGKNIQYF. The chain is built from TRBV2 and TRBJ2-4; 7 bases agree with TRBD1. Per the germline V gene, CDR1 is SNHLY and CDR2 is FYNNEI. The junction had 8 bases not matched to a gene; V was cut back by 6 bases and J by 3 bases. The CDR3 loop spans 15 amino acids. The full variable domain, in which reference TRBV2 and TRBJ2-4 provide the parts outside the CDR3, is EPEVTQTPSHQVTQMGQEVILRCVPISNHLYFYWYRQILGQKVEFLVSFYNNEISEKSEIFDDQFSVERPDGSNFTLKIRSTKLEDSAMYFCASSIDRVGKNIQYFGAGTRLSVL.

The gene calls are TRBV30 and TRBJ1-5; 7 bases are shared with TRBD1. In germline, CDR1 is GTSNPN, CDR2 SVGIG (reference sequence). The trim removed 3 bases at V and 10 bases at J, leaving 9 bases unmatched. The CDR3 is made up of 13 amino acids. CDR3 nucleotide sequence: TGTGCCTGGAGCGGGACGACAGGGCAACCCCAGCATTTT. Translating it yields CAWSGTTGQPQHF.

The chain has TRBV3-1 (or the pseudogene TRBV3-2) and TRBJ2-2, with TRBD2 as a possible D gene (7 bases). The CDR3 runs 16 residues. Trimming removed 1 base from V and 4 bases from J, with 13 bases in between. Per the germline V gene, CDR1 is LGHDT and CDR2 is YNNKEL (reference sequence). The CDR3 bases are TGTGCCAGCAGCCAAGGAGTCGGGGGGCTCACCGGGGAGCTGTTTTTT. Protein: CASSQGVGGLTGELFF.

V is TRBV10-1 and J is TRBJ2-7; D perhaps matches TRBD2 (5 bases). The CDR3 spans 13 residues. Germline V gives CDR1 WNHNN, CDR2 SYGVQD (reference sequence). V was cut by 3 bases and J by 2 bases, with 8 bases left in between. The CDR3 reads CASSEDGTYEQYF. The CDR3 DNA follows: TGCGCCAGCAGTGAAGACGGGACCTACGAGCAGTACTTC.

The chain recombines TRBV5-1 with TRBJ1-2; D is undetermined. The CDR3 sequence is 11 residues long. Germline-derived CDR1 and CDR2 are SGHRS and YFSETQ. Trimming left V 6 bases short and J 7 bases short, with 10 bases between. The CDR3 loop reads CASTGEVGYTF. The CDR3 nucleotides are TGCGCCAGCACCGGGGAGGTTGGCTACACCTTC.

The V and J genes are TRBV14 and TRBJ2-7; TRBD2 matches 14 bases. The CDR3 runs 13 residues. The V and J ends lost 8 bases and 7 bases, in that order; junction bases with no gene match: 4. Looked up from germline, CDR1 is SGHDN and CDR2 is FVKESK. The CDR3 loop is CASRLAGGREQYF. The CDR3 DNA sequence: TGTGCCAGCCGACTAGCGGGGGGGCGGGAGCAGTACTTC.

This sequence joins TRBV9 and TRBJ1-2, with TRBD1 identical over 12 bases. Trimming at V came to 0 bases and at J to 8 bases, leaving 5 bases not matched to a gene. Germline loops: CDR1 SGDLS, CDR2 YYNGEE. This CDR3 spans 15 amino acids. For the CDR3, the DNA is TGTGCCAGCAGCGTAGGTGGGACAGGGGGCCGGGGCTACACCTTC. Protein: CASSVGGTGGRGYTF.

The rearrangement links TRBV6-5 to TRBJ1-5, with D perhaps TRBD1 (6 bases). Germline V gene lookup returns CDR1 MNHEY and CDR2 SVGAGI. V lost 6 bases and J lost 3, with 9 bases in between. The CDR3 totals 13 residues. The CDR3 spells CASRRTVNQPQHF. CDR3 nucleotide sequence: TGTGCCAGCAGAAGGACAGTCAATCAGCCCCAGCATTTT.